This T cell receptor (beta chain) was obtained from a study of identical twins. This clonotype was observed a few times. One entry per CDR3 protein, called by TCRdb with MiXCR from the 5' RACE reads. Of 250,000 or so distinct CDR3 sequences listed, about 8.5% are singletons. This CDR3 comprises 12 residues. Germline CDR1 is WSHSY and CDR2 is SAAADI. V was clipped by 3 bases and J by 5 bases, with 5 bases between them. The same data also went into a second study, on yellow fever vaccine responses in identical twins.

V and J are TRBV10-2 and TRBJ2-1; D not resolved. Source material: CD8+ T cells sorted from blood. This TCR was recovered from a woman aged 18-35 years in good health. As DNA, the CDR3 is TGCGCCAGCAGTGATTTGGACAATGAGCAGTTCTTC. Translated, it gives CASSDLDNEQFF.